This is a list of T cell receptor beta chains from one sample in a study of OX40 agonist ivuxolimab in advanced cancers. TCRdb's table, derived via immunoSEQ multiplex PCR, lists solely in-frame clones and lacks some. The profile covers about 100,000 clones, with approximately 90% appearing a single time and roughly 0.53% taken by the ten largest. Source: CD4+ or CD8+ T cells sorted from blood, taken in a trial of the OX40 agonist ivuxolimab. Receptors were obtained from an adult with an advanced solid tumor such as melanoma, head and neck, liver or kidney cancer. CDR3s include the opening cysteine and the closing phenylalanine or tryptophan. The D gene is left open where the match is weak. For some rows the clone size is stated as once, few or many, or as a class when expanded; others skip it.

CDR3	DNA	D	J	length	size	V
CASSLGGEKGYGYTF	TGCGCCAGCAGCTTGGGAGGGGAAAAGGGCTATGGCTACACCTTC	-	TRBJ1-2	15	-	TRBV5-1
CASRTSGRPEQFF	TGTGCCAGCAGGACTAGCGGGAGGCCTGAGCAGTTCTTC	TRBD2	TRBJ2-1	13	-	TRBV6-5
CASSSTTNNLAKNIQYF	TGTGCCAGCAGCAGTACTACTAACAACCTAGCCAAAAACATTCAGTACTTC	-	TRBJ2-4	17	-	TRBV11-3
CASSARTQGSLGNQPQHF	TGTGCCAGTAGTGCCCGGACACAGGGATCTTTGGGCAATCAGCCCCAGCATTTT	-	TRBJ1-5	18	-	TRBV19
CASSPLGLAGGRSTDTQYF	TGTGCCAGCTCACCCCTCGGACTAGCGGGAGGGCGTAGCACAGATACGCAGTATTTT	TRBD2	TRBJ2-3	19	-	TRBV18
CASLQSRANVLTF	TGTGCCAGCTTACAAAGTCGGGCCAACGTCCTGACTTTC	-	TRBJ2-6	13	few	TRBV18
CASSMSPLDRRETQYF	TGCGCCAGCAGCATGTCCCCCTTGGACAGGAGAGAGACCCAGTACTTC	TRBD1	TRBJ2-5	16	once	TRBV5-1
CASNGGRGLETQYF	TGTGCCAGCAATGGGGGAAGGGGACTAGAGACCCAGTACTTC	-	TRBJ2-5	14	-	TRBV5-4
CASSILAGGGNEQFF	TGTGCCAGTAGTATCCTGGCGGGAGGTGGGAATGAGCAGTTCTTC	TRBD2	TRBJ2-1	15	-	TRBV19
CASSLEGGGQPQHF	TGTGCCAGCAGTCTGGAAGGGGGCGGACAGCCCCAGCATTTT	TRBD1	TRBJ1-5	14	-	TRBV28